This T cell receptor (beta chain) was sequenced for a study of blood T cell repertoires in COVID-19. Overall study: From the United States, Italy and Spain came samples of acute and convalescent COVID-19. Nucleic acid was either cDNA or gDNA, and it came from T cells, B-cell-depleted T cells, or PBMCs.

Authors' methods: The assay estimated nucleated cells by amplifying reference gene primers. The data were produced by immunoSEQ multiplex PCR, yet TCRdb's version contains in-frame clones alone and is incomplete. That table is the source of V, J and clone size, and D and trimming were worked out from the DNA. This table has fewer than 150,000 clones, 70% to 90% appearing once. Sequenced input: peripheral blood. The clonotype comes from a man between 65 and 85 years old who had recovered from COVID-19.

CDR3 in amino acids: CAISGSYQETQYF. CDR3 in DNA: TGTGCCATCAGTGGTTCGTACCAAGAGACCCAGTACTTC. This chain connects TRBV10-3 to TRBJ2-5; D not resolved. The germline V gene encodes CDR1 ENHRY and CDR2 SYGVKD. Between the trimmed V and J ends, which lost 4 bases and 0 bases, there was a span of 6 bases. The CDR3 sequence is 13 residues long.